The T cell receptor beta chain under discussion was sequenced for a study of cytomegalovirus exposure and HLA in healthy donors. On the study more broadly: Roughly 89 million unique TCR sequences came from HLA-typed donors in an early release.

The PCR was carried out with 60 Vbeta primers and 13 Jbeta primers. Assay used: immunoSEQ multiplex PCR; TCRdb lists only in-frame clones, some missing. The sample contains hundreds of thousands of clones, around 80% of which appear only once. About this clone itself: What it binds is not known.

Healthy individuals who donated bone marrow served as the donors. Germline-derived CDR1 and CDR2 are SGHNT and YENEEA. With 0 bases clipped from V and 5 bases from J, the junction kept 11 bases outside the gene matches. The CDR3 is 17 residues long. General study findings and limits: Presence/absence analyses took donor sequencing depth as roughly uniform. In a later analysis, TCR beta V- and J-gene trimming showed a link to a missense DCLRE1C variant.

The sequence derives from a boy younger than 18 in good health and CMV-seronegative. The sample taken for sequencing was PBMCs. The chain uses TRBV11-3 and TRBJ2-5, with 8 bases identical to TRBD1. The CDR3 loop is CASSLDPFAGGIETQYF. For the CDR3, the DNA is TGTGCCAGCAGCTTAGACCCATTCGCAGGGGGCATCGAGACCCAGTACTTC.